These 7 T cell receptor beta chains share one sample of origin, sequenced in a study of glioma-infiltrating T cells. TCR alpha and beta CDR3 regions were amplified from RNA using iRepertoire nested multiplex PCR. TCRdb fed the multiplex PCR reads into MiXCR, producing one record per CDR3 protein. The sample contains about 200,000 distinct CDR3 sequences, 32% of which appear only once. The sequenced sample consisted of glioma tissue, nonneoplastic brain tissue, or PBMCs (not recorded which). The receptors derive from a human donor with low-grade glioma or glioblastoma, undergoing nonglioma brain surgery, or in good health (not recorded which).

About this clonotype: A much larger clone differs by one base, so this may be a read error. This rearrangement joins TRBV6-1 to TRBJ1-5; no clear D. Germline-derived CDR1 and CDR2 are MNHNS and SASEGT. This CDR3 has 14 residues. With 10 bases removed from V and 1 base from J, the gap between germline ends came to 14 bases. The CDR3 DNA sequence: TGTGCCACCAGCTCCCGGGAAAGCAATCAGCCCCAGCATTTT. Translation gives CATSSRESNQPQHF.

Ten or more counts support this clonotype. The chain has TRBV6-1 and TRBJ1-1; D unclear. This CDR3 is built from 11 residues. V lost 6 bases and J 4 bases, leaving 6 bases between the germline ends. Germline V gene data show CDR1 as MNHNS and CDR2 as SASEGT. CDR3: CASRSPTEAFF. The CDR3 bases are TGTGCCAGCAGGAGTCCCACTGAAGCTTTCTTT.

On this clonotype: No conserved phenylalanine or tryptophan ends this CDR3, so it is likely a read error. This chain uses TRBV27 with TRBJ2-5; 15 bases fit TRBD2. This CDR3 region has 18 residues. V was clipped by 6 bases and J by 5 bases; unmatched bases: 13. From germline, CDR1 is MNHEY and CDR2 SMNVEV (reference sequence). In DNA form, the CDR3 reads TGTGCCAGCAGCCAACGCCCGGGACTAGCGGGAGGAATGGAGACCCAGTACCTC. Protein: CASSQRPGLAGGMETQYL.

By share, this clonotype ranks as medium-sized. V and J are TRBV6-2 or TRBV6-3 and TRBJ1-1; D is unclear. V was pared by 6 bases and J by 5 bases, with 19 bases between. The germline gives CDR1 MNHEY, CDR2 SVGEGT. This CDR3 region has 15 residues. CDR3 in amino acids: CASRRHRDTGTEAFF. CDR3 bases: TGTGCCAGCAGGAGACACCGGGATACTGGTACTGAAGCTTTCTTT.

This clonotype was seen many times. The chain recombines TRBV29-1 with TRBJ2-1; 13 bases map to TRBD2. V gave up 7 bases and J gave up 9 bases; unmatched junction bases: 6. Germline V gene sequence: CDR1 SQVTM, CDR2 ANQGSEA. The CDR3 runs to 13 residues. The chain's CDR3 is CSELAGGLGEQFF. The CDR3, as DNA: TGCAGCGAACTAGCGGGAGGGTTAGGTGAGCAGTTCTTC.

This clonotype appeared many times. The V and J genes are TRBV28 and TRBJ2-1; D might be TRBD1 (5 bases). Germline V gene data show CDR1 as MDHEN and CDR2 as SYDVKM. Trimming pared 5 bases from V and 6 bases from J, leaving 14 bases between. The CDR3 spans 14 residues. This CDR3 is CASSLTPGFNEQFF. CDR3 DNA sequence: TGTGCCAGCAGTCTGACCCCAGGGTTCAATGAGCAGTTCTTC. Drawing the rest from reference TRBV28 and TRBJ2-1, the complete variable domain is DVKVTQSSRYLVKRTGEKVFLECVQDMDHENMFWYRQDPGLGLRLIYFSYDVKMKEKGDIPEGYSVSREKKERFSLILESASTNQTSMYLCASSLTPGFNEQFFGPGTRLTVL.

V is TRBV5-1 and J is TRBJ2-5, with 9 bases matching TRBD1. The V gene end was trimmed by 3 bases and the J gene end by 4 bases; junction bases not matched to a gene: 4. The CDR3 has 14 residues. Germline values: CDR1 SGHRS, CDR2 YFSETQ. The DNA for the CDR3 is TGCGCCAGCAGCTCGGGGACAGGGCCAGAGACCCAGTACTTC. It translates to CASSSGTGPETQYF.